This T cell receptor (beta chain) appears in the sequencing data of a study of cytomegalovirus exposure and HLA in healthy donors. Whole-study findings and limits: In vitro assays verified that a few CMV-associated chains recognized CMV antigens specifically. HLA alleles were associated with roughly 15,000 TCR beta sequences in a later analysis at 0.05 false discovery rate.

Remarks on this clone: Its antigen is unknown.

Amplification used 60 Vbeta primers and 13 Jbeta primers. Assay used: immunoSEQ multiplex PCR; TCRdb lists only in-frame clones, some missing. Altogether some 57,000 clones are present, 70% to 75% being singletons, with the ten largest covering roughly 5.3%. CDR1 is SGHVS and CDR2 is FNYEAQ in the germline V gene. This CDR3 comprises 13 residues. Trimming took off 2 bases at V and 2 bases at J, with 6 bases between the two ends. The chain links TRBV7-6 to TRBJ2-5; D call uncertain. Material for sequencing was PBMCs. The sequence was obtained from a woman aged 25 to 39 in good health and CMV-seronegative. The CDR3 reads CASSLRRQETQYF. CDR3 nucleotide sequence: TGTGCCAGCAGCTTAAGGAGACAAGAGACCCAGTACTTC.